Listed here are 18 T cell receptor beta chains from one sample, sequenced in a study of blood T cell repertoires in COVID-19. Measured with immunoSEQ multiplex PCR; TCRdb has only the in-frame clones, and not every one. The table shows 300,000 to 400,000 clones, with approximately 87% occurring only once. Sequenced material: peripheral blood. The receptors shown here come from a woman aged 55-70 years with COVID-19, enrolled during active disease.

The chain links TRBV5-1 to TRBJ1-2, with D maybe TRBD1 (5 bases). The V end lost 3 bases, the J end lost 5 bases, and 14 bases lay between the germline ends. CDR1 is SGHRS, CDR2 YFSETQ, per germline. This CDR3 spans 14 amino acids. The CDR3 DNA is TGCGCCAGCAGCTCTAACTACCAGGGATATGGCTACACCTTC. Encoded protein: CASSSNYQGYGYTF.

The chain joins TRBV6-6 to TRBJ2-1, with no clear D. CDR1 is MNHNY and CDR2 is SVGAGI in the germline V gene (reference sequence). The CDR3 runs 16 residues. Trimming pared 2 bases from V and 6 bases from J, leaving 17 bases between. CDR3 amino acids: CASSYPLLGRVNEQFF. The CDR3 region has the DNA TGTGCCAGCAGTTACCCCCTGTTAGGTCGGGTCAATGAGCAGTTCTTC.

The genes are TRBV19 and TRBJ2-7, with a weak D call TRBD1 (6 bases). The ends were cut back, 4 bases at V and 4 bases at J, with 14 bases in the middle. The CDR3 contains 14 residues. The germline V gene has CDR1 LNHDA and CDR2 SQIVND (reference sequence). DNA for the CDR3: TGTGCCAGTAGTAACACAGGGTCTCTGTACGAGCAGTACTTC. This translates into CASSNTGSLYEQYF.

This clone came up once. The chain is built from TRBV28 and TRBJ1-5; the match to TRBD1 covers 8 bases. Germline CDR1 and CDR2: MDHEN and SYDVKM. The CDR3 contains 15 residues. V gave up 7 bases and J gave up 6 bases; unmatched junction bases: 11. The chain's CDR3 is CASTRPGDRSQPQHF. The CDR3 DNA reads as TGTGCCAGCACCCGTCCGGGGGACAGGAGTCAGCCCCAGCATTTT.

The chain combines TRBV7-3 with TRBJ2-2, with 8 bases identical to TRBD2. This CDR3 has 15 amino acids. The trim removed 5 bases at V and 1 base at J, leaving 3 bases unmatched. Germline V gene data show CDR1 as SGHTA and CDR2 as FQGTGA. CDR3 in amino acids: CASSLAGGNTGELFF. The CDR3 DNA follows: TGTGCCAGCAGCCTAGCGGGTGGGAACACCGGGGAGCTGTTTTTT. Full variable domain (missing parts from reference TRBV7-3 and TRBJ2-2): GAGVSQTPSNKVTEKGKYVELRCDPISGHTALYWYRQSLGQGPEFLIYFQGTGAADDSGLPNDRFFAVRPEGSVSTLKIQRTERGDSAVYLCASSLAGGNTGELFFGEGSRLTVL.

The DNA of the CDR3 is TGTGCCAGTAGTCAACGGACAGGGGGCTATTTTTTCTATGGCTACACCTTC. Residues: CASSQRTGGYFFYGYTF. The chain uses TRBV19 and TRBJ1-2; TRBD1 matches 11 bases. The CDR3 extends over 17 amino acids. Germline V gives CDR1 LNHDA, CDR2 SQIVND (reference sequence). V gave up 5 bases and J gave up 4 bases; unmatched junction bases: 12.

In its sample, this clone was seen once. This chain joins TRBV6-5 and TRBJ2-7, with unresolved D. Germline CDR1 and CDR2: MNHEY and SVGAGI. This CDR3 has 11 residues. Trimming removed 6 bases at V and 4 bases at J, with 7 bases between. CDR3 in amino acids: CASRNSYEQYF. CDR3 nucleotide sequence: TGTGCCAGCAGAAACAGTTACGAGCAGTACTTC.

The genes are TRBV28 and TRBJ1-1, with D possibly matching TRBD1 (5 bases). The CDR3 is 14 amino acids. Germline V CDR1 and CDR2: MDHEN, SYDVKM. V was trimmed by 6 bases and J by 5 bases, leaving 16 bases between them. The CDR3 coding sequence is TGTGCCAGCAGCCGTGGGACTATGAGGACTGAAGCTTTCTTT. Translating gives CASSRGTMRTEAFF. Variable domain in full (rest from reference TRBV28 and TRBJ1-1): DVKVTQSSRYLVKRTGEKVFLECVQDMDHENMFWYRQDPGLGLRLIYFSYDVKMKEKGDIPEGYSVSREKKERFSLILESASTNQTSMYLCASSRGTMRTEAFFGQGTRLTVV.

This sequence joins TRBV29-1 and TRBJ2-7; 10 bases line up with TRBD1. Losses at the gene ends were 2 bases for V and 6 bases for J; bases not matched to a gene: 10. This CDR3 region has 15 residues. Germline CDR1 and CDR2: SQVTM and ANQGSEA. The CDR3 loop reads CSVELTGTGATEQYF. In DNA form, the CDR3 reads TGCAGCGTTGAATTGACCGGGACAGGGGCCACCGAGCAGTACTTC.

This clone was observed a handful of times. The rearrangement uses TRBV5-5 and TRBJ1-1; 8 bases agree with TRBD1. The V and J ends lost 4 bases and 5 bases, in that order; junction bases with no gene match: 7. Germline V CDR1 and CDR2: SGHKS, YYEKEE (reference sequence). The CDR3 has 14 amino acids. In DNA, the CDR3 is TGTGCCAGCAGCACCCCAGGGGGCAGGACTGAAGCTTTCTTT. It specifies CASSTPGGRTEAFF.

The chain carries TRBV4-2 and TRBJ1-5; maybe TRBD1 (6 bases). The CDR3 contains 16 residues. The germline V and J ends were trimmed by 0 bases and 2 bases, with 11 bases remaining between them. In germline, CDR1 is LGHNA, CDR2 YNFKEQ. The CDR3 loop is CASSQEDRTRNQPQHF. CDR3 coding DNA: TGTGCCAGCAGCCAAGAGGACAGAACTCGCAATCAGCCCCAGCATTTT.

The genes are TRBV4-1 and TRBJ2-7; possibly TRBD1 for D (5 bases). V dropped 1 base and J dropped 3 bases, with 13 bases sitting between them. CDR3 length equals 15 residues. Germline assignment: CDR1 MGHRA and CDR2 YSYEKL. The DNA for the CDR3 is TGCGCCAGCAGCCAAGGCCCAGGGTCGATCTACGAGCAGTACTTC. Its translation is CASSQGPGSIYEQYF.

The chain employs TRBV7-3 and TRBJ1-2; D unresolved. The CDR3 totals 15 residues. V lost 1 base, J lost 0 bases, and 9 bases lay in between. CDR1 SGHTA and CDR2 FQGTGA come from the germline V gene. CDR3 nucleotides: TGTGCCAGCAGCTTAAACAGTCTCTCTAACTATGGCTACACCTTC. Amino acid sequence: CASSLNSLSNYGYTF.

The DNA for the CDR3 is TGTGCCAGCAGTTACTCGACAGTGAACACTGAAGCTTTCTTT. Its protein is CASSYSTVNTEAFF. The genes are TRBV6-5 and TRBJ1-1; TRBD1 is a possible D gene (5 bases). The germline V gene has CDR1 MNHEY and CDR2 SVGAGI. V lost 0 bases to trimming and J lost 0 bases, with 5 bases between them. This CDR3 has 14 amino acids.

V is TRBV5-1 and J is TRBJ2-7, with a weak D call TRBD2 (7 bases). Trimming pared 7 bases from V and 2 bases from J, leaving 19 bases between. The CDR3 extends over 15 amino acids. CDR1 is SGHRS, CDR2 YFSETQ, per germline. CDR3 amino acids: CASAPLGGAAYEQYF. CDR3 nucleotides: TGCGCCAGCGCGCCCCTGGGGGGGGCCGCCTACGAGCAGTACTTC.

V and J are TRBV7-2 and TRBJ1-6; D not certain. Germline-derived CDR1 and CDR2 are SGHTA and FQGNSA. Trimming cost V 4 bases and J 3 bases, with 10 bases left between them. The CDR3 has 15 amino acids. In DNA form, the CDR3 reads TGTGCCAGCAGCTCGAGCTTCGTCTATAATTCACCCCTCCACTTT. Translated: CASSSSFVYNSPLHF. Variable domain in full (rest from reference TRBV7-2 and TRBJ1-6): GAGVSQSPSNKVTEKGKDVELRCDPISGHTALYWYRQSLGQGLEFLIYFQGNSAPDKSGLPSDRFSAERTGGSVSTLTIQRTQQEDSAVYLCASSSSFVYNSPLHFGNGTRLTVT.

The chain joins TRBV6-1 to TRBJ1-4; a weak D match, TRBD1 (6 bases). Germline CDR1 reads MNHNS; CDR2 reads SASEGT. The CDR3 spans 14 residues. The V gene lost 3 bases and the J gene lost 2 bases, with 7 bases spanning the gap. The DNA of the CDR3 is TGTGCCAGCAGTGATACAGGGACTAATGAAAAACTGTTTTTT. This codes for CASSDTGTNEKLFF.

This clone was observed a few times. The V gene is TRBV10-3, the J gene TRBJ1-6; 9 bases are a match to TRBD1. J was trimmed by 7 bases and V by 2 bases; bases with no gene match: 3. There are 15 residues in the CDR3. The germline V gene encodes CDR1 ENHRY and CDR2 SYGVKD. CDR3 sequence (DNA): TGTGCCATCAGTGAGGACGGGACAGGGAATTCACCCCTCCACTTT. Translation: CAISEDGTGNSPLHF.